Included here is one T cell receptor beta chain sequence, with context. The record originates from a study of control samples from healthy donors and cancer patients. Deletions cut 3 bases from V and 6 bases from J, with 11 bases between. The CDR3 has 13 residues. TCRdb's table, derived via immunoSEQ multiplex PCR, lists solely in-frame clones and lacks some. Of roughly 120,000 clones listed, 85% to 95% are singletons. This clonotype was obtained from a young man in good health. The V call is TRBV12-3 or TRBV12-4, the J call TRBJ1-1; a possible D gene is TRBD1 (5 bases). The sequenced sample was blood. The DNA of the CDR3 is TGTGCCAGCAGTTTCGCTCTGGGGGCTGAAGCTTTCTTT. As protein: CASSFALGAEAFF.